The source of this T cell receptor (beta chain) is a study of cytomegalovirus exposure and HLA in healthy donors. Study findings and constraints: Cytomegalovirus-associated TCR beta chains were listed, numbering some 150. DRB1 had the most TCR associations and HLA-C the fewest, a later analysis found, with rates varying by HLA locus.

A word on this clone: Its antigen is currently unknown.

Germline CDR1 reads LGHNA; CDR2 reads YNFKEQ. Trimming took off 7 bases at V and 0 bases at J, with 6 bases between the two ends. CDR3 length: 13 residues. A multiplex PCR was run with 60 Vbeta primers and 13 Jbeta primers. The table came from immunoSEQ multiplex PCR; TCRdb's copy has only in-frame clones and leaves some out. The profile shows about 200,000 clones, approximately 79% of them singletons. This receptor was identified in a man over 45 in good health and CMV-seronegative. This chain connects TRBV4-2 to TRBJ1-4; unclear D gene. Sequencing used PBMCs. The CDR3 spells CASTRATNEKLFF. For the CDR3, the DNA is TGTGCCAGCACCCGAGCAACTAATGAAAAACTGTTTTTT.